The clone carrying this TCR beta chain was seen more than once but under ten times. Its target is not known. Combining a sample-barcoded 5' primer with a J-beta primer mix, a second PCR ran for about 6 to 11 cycles. MiXCR was run by TCRdb on the 5' RACE reads, yielding one entry per CDR3 protein. The sample has approximately 800,000 distinct CDR3 sequences; nearly 60% are singletons. These data come from a study of blood T cells in healthy people across ages. J lost 4 bases, V lost 6 bases, and 5 bases had no gene match. This CDR3 has 13 amino acids. Study outcomes and limitations: Donors of long life had a larger count of naive CD4+ cells and greater diversity than aged donors.

J is TRBJ1-2 and V is TRBV12-3 or TRBV12-4; 7 bases are shared with TRBD1. Specimen: blood. The clonotype originates from a man aged 25-40 years in good health. The CDR3 nucleotides are TGTGCCAGCAGCACGGACAGGACCTATGGCTACACCTTC. It encodes CASSTDRTYGYTF.